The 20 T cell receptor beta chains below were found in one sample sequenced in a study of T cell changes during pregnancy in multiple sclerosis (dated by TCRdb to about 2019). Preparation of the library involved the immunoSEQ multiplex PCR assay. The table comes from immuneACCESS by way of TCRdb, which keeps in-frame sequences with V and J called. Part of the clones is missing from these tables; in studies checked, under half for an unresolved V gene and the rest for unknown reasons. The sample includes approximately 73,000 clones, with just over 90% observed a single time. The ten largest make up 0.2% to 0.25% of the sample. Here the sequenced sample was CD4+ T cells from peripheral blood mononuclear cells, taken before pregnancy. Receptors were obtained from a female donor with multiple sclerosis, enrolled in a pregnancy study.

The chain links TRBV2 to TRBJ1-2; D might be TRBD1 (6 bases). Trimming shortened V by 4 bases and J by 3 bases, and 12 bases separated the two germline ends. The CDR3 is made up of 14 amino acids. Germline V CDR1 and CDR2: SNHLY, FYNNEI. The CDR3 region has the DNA TGTGCCAGCAGTGTCAGGGGAAGGGACTATGGCTACACCTTC. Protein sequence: CASSVRGRDYGYTF.

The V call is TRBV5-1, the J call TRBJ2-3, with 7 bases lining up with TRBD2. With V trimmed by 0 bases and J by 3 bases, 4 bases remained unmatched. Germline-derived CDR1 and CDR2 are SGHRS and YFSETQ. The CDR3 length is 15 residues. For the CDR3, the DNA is TGCGCCAGCAGCTTGGTTGCGGGAGTAACAGATACGCAGTATTTT. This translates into CASSLVAGVTDTQYF. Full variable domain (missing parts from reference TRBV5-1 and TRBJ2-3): KAGVTQTPRYLIKTRGQQVTLSCSPISGHRSVSWYQQTPGQGLQFLFEYFSETQRNKGNFPGRFSGRQFSNSRSEMNVSTLELGDSALYLCASSLVAGVTDTQYFGPGTRLTVL.

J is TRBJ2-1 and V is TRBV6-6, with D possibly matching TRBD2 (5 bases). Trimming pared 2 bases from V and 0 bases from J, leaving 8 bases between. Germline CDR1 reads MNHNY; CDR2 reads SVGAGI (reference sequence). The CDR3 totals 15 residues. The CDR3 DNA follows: TGTGCCAGCAGTTACCAGCGGAGCTCCTACAATGAGCAGTTCTTC. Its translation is CASSYQRSSYNEQFF.

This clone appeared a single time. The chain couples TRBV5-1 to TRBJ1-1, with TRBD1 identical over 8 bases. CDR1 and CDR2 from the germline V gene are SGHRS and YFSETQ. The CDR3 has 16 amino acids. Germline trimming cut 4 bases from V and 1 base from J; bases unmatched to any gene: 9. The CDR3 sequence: CASSQQAGGANTEAFF. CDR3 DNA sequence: TGCGCCAGCAGCCAGCAGGCAGGGGGCGCGAACACTGAAGCTTTCTTT. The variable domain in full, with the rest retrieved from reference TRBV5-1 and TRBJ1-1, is KAGVTQTPRYLIKTRGQQVTLSCSPISGHRSVSWYQQTPGQGLQFLFEYFSETQRNKGNFPGRFSGRQFSNSRSEMNVSTLELGDSALYLCASSQQAGGANTEAFFGQGTRLTVV.

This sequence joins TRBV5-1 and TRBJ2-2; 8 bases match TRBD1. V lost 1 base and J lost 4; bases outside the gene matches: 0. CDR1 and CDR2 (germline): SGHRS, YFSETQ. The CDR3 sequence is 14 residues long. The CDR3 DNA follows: TGCGCCAGCAGCTTGACAGGGGGCACCGGGGAGCTGTTTTTT. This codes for CASSLTGGTGELFF.

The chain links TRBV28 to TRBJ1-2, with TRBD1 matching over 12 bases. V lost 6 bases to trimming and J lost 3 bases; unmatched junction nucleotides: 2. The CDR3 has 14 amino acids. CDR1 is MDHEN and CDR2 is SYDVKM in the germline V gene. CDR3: CASRGQGADYGYTF. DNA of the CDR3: TGTGCCAGCAGGGGACAGGGGGCCGACTATGGCTACACCTTC.

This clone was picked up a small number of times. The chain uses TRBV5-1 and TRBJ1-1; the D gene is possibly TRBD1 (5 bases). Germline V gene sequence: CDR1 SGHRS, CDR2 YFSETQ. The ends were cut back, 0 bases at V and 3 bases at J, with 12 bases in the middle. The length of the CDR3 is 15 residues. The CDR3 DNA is TGCGCCAGCAGCTTGGACGGGGGGTTCGACACTGAAGCTTTCTTT. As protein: CASSLDGGFDTEAFF.

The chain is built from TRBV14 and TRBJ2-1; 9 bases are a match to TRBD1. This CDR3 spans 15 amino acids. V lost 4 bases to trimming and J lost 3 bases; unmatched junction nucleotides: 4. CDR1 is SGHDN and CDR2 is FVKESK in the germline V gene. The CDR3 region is CASSLRDRVYNEQFF. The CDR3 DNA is TGTGCCAGCAGCCTCCGGGACAGGGTCTACAATGAGCAGTTCTTC.

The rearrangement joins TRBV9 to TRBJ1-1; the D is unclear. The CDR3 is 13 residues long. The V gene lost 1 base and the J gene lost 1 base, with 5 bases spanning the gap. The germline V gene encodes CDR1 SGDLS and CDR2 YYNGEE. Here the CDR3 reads CASSVTTNTEAFF. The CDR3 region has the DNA TGTGCCAGCAGCGTAACAACGAACACTGAAGCTTTCTTT.

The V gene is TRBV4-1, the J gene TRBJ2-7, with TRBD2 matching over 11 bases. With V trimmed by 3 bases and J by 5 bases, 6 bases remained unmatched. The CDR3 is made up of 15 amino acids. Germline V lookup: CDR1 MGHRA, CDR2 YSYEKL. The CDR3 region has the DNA TGCGCCAGCAGCCAGATTGGGACTAGCGGCAACGAGCAGTACTTC. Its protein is CASSQIGTSGNEQYF.

The CDR3 protein is CASSLGGPNTGELFF. CDR3 DNA: TGTGCCAGCAGCTTGGGGGGACCGAACACCGGGGAGCTGTTTTTT. This chain connects TRBV7-7 to TRBJ2-2; a weak D match, TRBD2 (6 bases). This CDR3 contains 15 residues. V gave up 3 bases and J gave up 0 bases, with 8 bases separating them. The V gene's germline CDR1 is SSHAT and CDR2 FNYEAQ (reference sequence).

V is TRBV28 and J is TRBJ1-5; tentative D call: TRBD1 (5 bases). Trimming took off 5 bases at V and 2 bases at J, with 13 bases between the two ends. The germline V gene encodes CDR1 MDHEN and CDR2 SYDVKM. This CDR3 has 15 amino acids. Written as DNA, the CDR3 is TGTGCCAGCAGTCCCAACAGGTACGGCAATCAGCCCCAGCATTTT. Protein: CASSPNRYGNQPQHF.

As DNA, the CDR3 is TGTGCCAGCAGTGAAGAAGGCAAGAGGGAAAAACTGTTTTTT. Encoded protein: CASSEEGKREKLFF. The chain links TRBV6-1 to TRBJ1-4, with D hard to call. The CDR3 loop spans 14 amino acids. Trimming removed 1 base at V and 8 bases at J, with 11 bases between. The germline gives CDR1 MNHNS, CDR2 SASEGT.

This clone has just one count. The CDR3 bases are TGTGCCAGCAGCTTAGCGCCGGGCGGGGAGCTGTTTTTT. Translating gives CASSLAPGGELFF. The chain employs TRBV7-9 and TRBJ2-2; no clear D gene. From germline, CDR1 is SEHNR and CDR2 FQNEAQ (reference sequence). V was pared by 0 bases and J by 7 bases, with 6 bases between. CDR3 length equals 13 residues.

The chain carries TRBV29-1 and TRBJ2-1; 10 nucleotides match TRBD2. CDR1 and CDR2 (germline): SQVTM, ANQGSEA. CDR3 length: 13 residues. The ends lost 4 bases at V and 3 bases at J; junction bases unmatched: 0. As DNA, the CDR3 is TGCAGCGTTGTAGCGGGGGGCTACAATGAGCAGTTCTTC. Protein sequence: CSVVAGGYNEQFF.

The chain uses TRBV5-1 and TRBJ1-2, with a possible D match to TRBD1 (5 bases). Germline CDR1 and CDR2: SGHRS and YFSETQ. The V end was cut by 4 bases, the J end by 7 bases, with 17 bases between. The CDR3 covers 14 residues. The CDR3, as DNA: TGCGCCAGCAGCACGGTGGGGGGAGACAGTGGCTACACCTTC. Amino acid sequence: CASSTVGGDSGYTF.

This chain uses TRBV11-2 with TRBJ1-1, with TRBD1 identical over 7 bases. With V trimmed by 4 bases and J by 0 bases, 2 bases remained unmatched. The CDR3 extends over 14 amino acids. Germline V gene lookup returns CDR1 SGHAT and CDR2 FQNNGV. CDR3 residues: CASSSGQMNTEAFF. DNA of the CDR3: TGTGCCAGCAGCTCGGGACAGATGAACACTGAAGCTTTCTTT.

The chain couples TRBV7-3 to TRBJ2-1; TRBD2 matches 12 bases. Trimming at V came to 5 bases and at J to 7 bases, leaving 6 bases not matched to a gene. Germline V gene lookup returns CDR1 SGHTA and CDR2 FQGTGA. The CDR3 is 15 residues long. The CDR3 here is CASSLGLAGSNEQFF. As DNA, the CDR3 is TGTGCCAGCAGCCTCGGACTAGCGGGAAGTAATGAGCAGTTCTTC.

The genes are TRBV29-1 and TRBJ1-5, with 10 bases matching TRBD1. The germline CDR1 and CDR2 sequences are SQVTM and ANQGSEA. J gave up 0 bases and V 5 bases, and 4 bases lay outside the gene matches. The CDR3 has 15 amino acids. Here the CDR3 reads CSVRQGANSNQPQHF. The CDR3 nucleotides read TGCAGCGTTCGACAGGGGGCGAATAGCAATCAGCCCCAGCATTTT.

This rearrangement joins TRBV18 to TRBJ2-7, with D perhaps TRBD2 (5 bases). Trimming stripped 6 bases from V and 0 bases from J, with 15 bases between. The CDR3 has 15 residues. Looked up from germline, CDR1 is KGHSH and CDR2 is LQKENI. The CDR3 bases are TGTGCCAGCTCCCCCGGACGGGGAAGCTCCTACGAGCAGTACTTC. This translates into CASSPGRGSSYEQYF.